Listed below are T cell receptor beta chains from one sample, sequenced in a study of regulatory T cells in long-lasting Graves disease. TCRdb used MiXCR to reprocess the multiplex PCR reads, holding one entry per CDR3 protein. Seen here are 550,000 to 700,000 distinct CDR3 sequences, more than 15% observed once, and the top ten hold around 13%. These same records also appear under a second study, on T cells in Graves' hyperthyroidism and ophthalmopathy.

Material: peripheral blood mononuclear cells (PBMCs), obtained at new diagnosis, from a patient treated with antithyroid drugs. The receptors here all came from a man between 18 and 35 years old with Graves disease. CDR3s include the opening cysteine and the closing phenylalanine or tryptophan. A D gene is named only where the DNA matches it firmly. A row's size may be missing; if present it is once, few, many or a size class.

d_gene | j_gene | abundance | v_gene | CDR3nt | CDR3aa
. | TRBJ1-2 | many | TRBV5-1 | TGCGCCAGCAGCTTGTCTCGGACGGCGACAGCTAACTATGGCTACACCTTC | CASSLSRTATANYGYTF
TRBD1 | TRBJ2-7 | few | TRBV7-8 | TGTGCCAGCAGCTCCACAGGGGGACAGGGCTACGAGCAGTACTTC | CASSSTGGQGYEQYF
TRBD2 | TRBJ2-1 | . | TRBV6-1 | TGTGCCAGTCGACTAGCGGGTAGGACTTACAATGAGCAGTTCTTC | CASRLAGRTYNEQFF
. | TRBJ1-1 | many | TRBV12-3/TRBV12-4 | TGTGCCAGCAGTTTTCGGGGAAGGAACACTGAAGCTTTCTTT | CASSFRGRNTEAFF
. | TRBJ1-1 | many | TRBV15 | TGTGCCACCAGCAGGAGCCCCAATTCTGAAGCTTTCTTT | CATSRSPNSEAFF
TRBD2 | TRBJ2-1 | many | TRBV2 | TGTGCCAGCAGTGTTTCACTAGCGAGCCGTGAGCAGTTCTTC | CASSVSLASREQFF
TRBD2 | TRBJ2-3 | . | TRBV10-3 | TGTGCCATCAGTGAGGTTGGGACTAGCGGGAGGGATACGCAGTATTTT | CAISEVGTSGRDTQYF
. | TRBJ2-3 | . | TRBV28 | TGTGCCAGCACAGGTGGGAGCTTCGACACAGATACGCAGTATTTT | CASTGGSFDTDTQYF
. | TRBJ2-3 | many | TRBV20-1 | TGCAGTGCTATCTCTCCGGGACCATACACAGATACGCAGTATTTT | CSAISPGPYTDTQYF
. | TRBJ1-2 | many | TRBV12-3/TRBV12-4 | TGTGCCAGCAGTCTCCGATCTGGCTACACCTTC | CASSLRSGYTF
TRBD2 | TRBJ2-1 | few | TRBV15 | TGTGCCACCAGCAGAATGAGACTAGCTGCGTACAATGAGCAGTTCTTC | CATSRMRLAAYNEQFF
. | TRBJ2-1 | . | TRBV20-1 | TGCAGTGCTAGTGGGGGTTCGGGGTCCTACAATGAGCAGTTCTTC | CSASGGSGSYNEQFF
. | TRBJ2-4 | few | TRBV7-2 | TGTGCCAGCAGCTTAGGGGCGGGACTCTGGGACATTCAGTACTTC | CASSLGAGLWDIQYF
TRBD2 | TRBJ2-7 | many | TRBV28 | TGTGAGGCCGGGACTAGTCCCTACGAGCAGTACTTC | CEAGTSPYEQYF
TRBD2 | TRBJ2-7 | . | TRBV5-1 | TGCGCCAGCAGCGATTTTAGCGGGAGAGGAAGGGAGCAGTACTTC | CASSDFSGRGREQYF
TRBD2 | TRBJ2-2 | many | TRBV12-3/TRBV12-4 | TGTGCCAGCAGGACAATCCGGATACAGACTAGCGGGGACAACACCGGGGAGCTGTTTTTT | CASRTIRIQTSGDNTGELFF
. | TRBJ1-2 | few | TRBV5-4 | TGTGCCAGCAGCTTGGACTGGGCCTATGGCTACACCTTC | CASSLDWAYGYTF
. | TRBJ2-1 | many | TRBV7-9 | TGTGCCAGCAGCTTAGTGGCCTGGAGCAGGGATAATGAGCAGTTCTTC | CASSLVAWSRDNEQFF
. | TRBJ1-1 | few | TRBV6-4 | TGTGCCAGCAGTGCGAACACTGAAGCTTCCTTT | CASSANTEASF
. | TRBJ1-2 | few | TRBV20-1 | TGCAGTGCTAGAGATTACAGGGACTATGGCTACACCTTC | CSARDYRDYGYTF
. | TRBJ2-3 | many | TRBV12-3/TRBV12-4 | TGTGCCAGCAGTTTCTCGCCTGGTCGCACAGATACGCAGTATTTT | CASSFSPGRTDTQYF
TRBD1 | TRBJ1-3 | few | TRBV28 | TGTGCCAGCAGTTACAGGGGGCTGAATGGAAACACCATATATTTT | CASSYRGLNGNTIYF
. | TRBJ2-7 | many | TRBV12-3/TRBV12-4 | TGTGCCAGCAGTCCGGGTGTCCGTCGCTACGAGCAGTACTTC | CASSPGVRRYEQYF